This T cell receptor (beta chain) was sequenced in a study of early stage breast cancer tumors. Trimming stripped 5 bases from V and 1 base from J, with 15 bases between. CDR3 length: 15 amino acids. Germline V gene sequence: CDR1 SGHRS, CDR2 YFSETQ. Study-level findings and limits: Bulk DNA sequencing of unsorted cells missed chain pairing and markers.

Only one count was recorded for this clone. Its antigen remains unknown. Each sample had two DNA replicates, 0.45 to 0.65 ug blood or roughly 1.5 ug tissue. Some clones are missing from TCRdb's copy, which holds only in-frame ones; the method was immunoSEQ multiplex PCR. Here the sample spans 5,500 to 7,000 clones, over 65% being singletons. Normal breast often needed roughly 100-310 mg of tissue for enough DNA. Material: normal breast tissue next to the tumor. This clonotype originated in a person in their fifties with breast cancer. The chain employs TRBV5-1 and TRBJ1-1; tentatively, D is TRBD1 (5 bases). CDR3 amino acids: CASRPIVTANTEAFF. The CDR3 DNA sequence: TGCGCCAGCAGACCAATTGTGACAGCGAACACTGAAGCTTTCTTT.